This is a list of T cell receptor beta chains from one sample in a study of shared clonotypes between healthy human individuals. Using immunoSEQ multiplex PCR, the repertoire was profiled, and TCRdb retains in-frame clones only, with some absent. The table lists a few million clones, around 94% of them singletons. Sequenced sample: naive CD4+ T cells sorted from blood. Every receptor here comes from a man aged 18 to 35 in good health. Each CDR3 is given with its conserved first and last residue. Each record gives: clone size, V gene, D gene, J gene, CDR3 length, CDR3 DNA, CDR3 protein. A D gene is named only where the DNA matches it firmly. Part of the rows lack a size; the others show once, few, many or a class for expanded clones.

clone_size: NA; v_call: TRBV6-6; d_call: NA; j_call: TRBJ2-1; cdr3_length: 15; cdr3_nt: TGTGCCAGCAGTTTCCGGATGGGATCCTACAATGAGCAGTTCTTC; cdr3_aa: CASSFRMGSYNEQFF
clone_size: NA; v_call: TRBV5-4; d_call: TRBD2; j_call: TRBJ2-5; cdr3_length: 14; cdr3_nt: TGTGCCAGCAGCTTGGGGACTAGCAGAGAGACCCAGTACTTC; cdr3_aa: CASSLGTSRETQYF
clone_size: NA; v_call: TRBV7-2; d_call: TRBD1; j_call: TRBJ2-7; cdr3_length: 14; cdr3_nt: TGTGCCAGCAGCCTCGGGACAGGGACCTACGAGCAGTACTTC; cdr3_aa: CASSLGTGTYEQYF
clone_size: NA; v_call: TRBV7-8; d_call: TRBD2; j_call: TRBJ2-7; cdr3_length: 15; cdr3_nt: TGTGCCAGCGGCCCGGGACTACTGAGCTCCTACGAGCAGTACTTC; cdr3_aa: CASGPGLLSSYEQYF
clone_size: NA; v_call: TRBV6-4; d_call: NA; j_call: TRBJ1-5; cdr3_length: 16; cdr3_nt: TGTGCCAGCAGTGATCAAGGTGCTGATAGCAATCAGCCCCAGCATTTT; cdr3_aa: CASSDQGADSNQPQHF
clone_size: once; v_call: TRBV4-3; d_call: TRBD2; j_call: TRBJ2-7; cdr3_length: 15; cdr3_nt: TGCGCCAGCAGCCAAGCTAGCGGGCCTGCCTACGAGCAGTACTTC; cdr3_aa: CASSQASGPAYEQYF
clone_size: NA; v_call: TRBV7-9; d_call: TRBD2; j_call: TRBJ2-1; cdr3_length: 15; cdr3_nt: TGTGCCAGCAGCCCGGGACTAGACGGATACAATGAGCAGTTCTTC; cdr3_aa: CASSPGLDGYNEQFF
clone_size: NA; v_call: TRBV18; d_call: TRBD1; j_call: TRBJ2-5; cdr3_length: 15; cdr3_nt: TGTGCCAGCTCACCAGACAGGGGGTCTTCGGGGACCCAGTACTTC; cdr3_aa: CASSPDRGSSGTQYF
clone_size: NA; v_call: TRBV6-4; d_call: NA; j_call: TRBJ2-3; cdr3_length: 11; cdr3_nt: TGTGCCAGCAGGAACACAGATACGCAGTATTTT; cdr3_aa: CASRNTDTQYF
clone_size: once; v_call: TRBV9; d_call: TRBD2; j_call: TRBJ2-1; cdr3_length: 13; cdr3_nt: TGTGCCAGCGGACTAGCGGGAGGTTATGAGCAGTTCTTC; cdr3_aa: CASGLAGGYEQFF
clone_size: once; v_call: TRBV6-6; d_call: NA; j_call: TRBJ2-3; cdr3_length: 14; cdr3_nt: TGTGCCAGCAGTTACGTGCGTGGGGCAGATACGCAGTATTTT; cdr3_aa: CASSYVRGADTQYF
clone_size: NA; v_call: TRBV4-3; d_call: NA; j_call: TRBJ1-4; cdr3_length: 12; cdr3_nt: TGCGCCAGCAGCTCCCAGGCAGGGGAACTGTTTTTT; cdr3_aa: CASSSQAGELFF
clone_size: NA; v_call: TRBV7-2; d_call: NA; j_call: TRBJ1-5; cdr3_length: 15; cdr3_nt: TGTGCCAGCAGCTTAGTAGGGAACAGCAATCAGCCCCAGCATTTT; cdr3_aa: CASSLVGNSNQPQHF
clone_size: few; v_call: TRBV30; d_call: NA; j_call: TRBJ2-7; cdr3_length: 12; cdr3_nt: TGTGCCTGGAGTGGGGGGAAGTACGAGCAGTACTTC; cdr3_aa: CAWSGGKYEQYF
clone_size: once; v_call: TRBV10-2; d_call: NA; j_call: TRBJ1-1; cdr3_length: 13; cdr3_nt: TGCGCCAGCAGTGAGCCAGGGAGGAGTGAAGCTTTCTTT; cdr3_aa: CASSEPGRSEAFF
clone_size: NA; v_call: TRBV5-1; d_call: TRBD2; j_call: TRBJ2-1; cdr3_length: 15; cdr3_nt: TGCGCCAGCAGCTTCGGCGGGGGGGCCGGCAATGAGCAGTTCTTC; cdr3_aa: CASSFGGGAGNEQFF
clone_size: once; v_call: TRBV7-2; d_call: NA; j_call: TRBJ2-5; cdr3_length: 15; cdr3_nt: TGTGCCAGCAGCTTAGTCGGCTTTTTGCAAGAGACCCAGTACTTC; cdr3_aa: CASSLVGFLQETQYF
clone_size: NA; v_call: TRBV5-1; d_call: TRBD2; j_call: TRBJ2-1; cdr3_length: 16; cdr3_nt: TGCGCCAGCAGCGATAGCGGGGGGCCTCCCTCAGGTGAGCAGTTCTTC; cdr3_aa: CASSDSGGPPSGEQFF
clone_size: NA; v_call: TRBV11-2; d_call: NA; j_call: TRBJ2-3; cdr3_length: 15; cdr3_nt: TGTGCCAGCAGCAGGGGGGGCTTCAGCACAGATACGCAGTATTTT; cdr3_aa: CASSRGGFSTDTQYF
clone_size: NA; v_call: TRBV9; d_call: NA; j_call: TRBJ2-5; cdr3_length: 14; cdr3_nt: TGTGCCAGCAGCGTAGGGAGCCTCCAAGAGACCCAGTACTTC; cdr3_aa: CASSVGSLQETQYF
clone_size: NA; v_call: TRBV11-2; d_call: NA; j_call: TRBJ2-2; cdr3_length: 15; cdr3_nt: TGTGCCAGCAGCTTAGTGACCCTCGTGGCCGGGGAGCTGTTTTTT; cdr3_aa: CASSLVTLVAGELFF
clone_size: NA; v_call: TRBV14; d_call: NA; j_call: TRBJ2-5; cdr3_length: 15; cdr3_nt: TGTGCCAGCAGCCAGGCAGGCGGCTGGGAAGAGACCCAGTACTTC; cdr3_aa: CASSQAGGWEETQYF
clone_size: NA; v_call: TRBV10-2; d_call: TRBD1; j_call: TRBJ1-2; cdr3_length: 13; cdr3_nt: TGCGCCAGCAGTGCTGACAGGGGCGGTGGCTACACCTTC; cdr3_aa: CASSADRGGGYTF
clone_size: once; v_call: TRBV2; d_call: TRBD2; j_call: TRBJ2-2; cdr3_length: 16; cdr3_nt: TGTGCCAGCAGTGAAATTGGGACTAGGAACACCGGGGAGCTGTTTTTT; cdr3_aa: CASSEIGTRNTGELFF
clone_size: NA; v_call: TRBV6-5; d_call: NA; j_call: TRBJ1-5; cdr3_length: 14; cdr3_nt: TGTGCCAGCAGTTACGGCGGGGGTTTCCAGCCCCAGCATTTT; cdr3_aa: CASSYGGGFQPQHF
clone_size: NA; v_call: TRBV10-3; d_call: NA; j_call: TRBJ2-4; cdr3_length: 16; cdr3_nt: TGTGCCATCAGTGACAGTGGGGGGAGCTCCAAAAACATTCAGTACTTC; cdr3_aa: CAISDSGGSSKNIQYF
clone_size: NA; v_call: TRBV5-1; d_call: NA; j_call: TRBJ1-1; cdr3_length: 15; cdr3_nt: TGCGCCAGCAGCTTGGAGGGCAGAACCTACACTGAAGCTTTCTTT; cdr3_aa: CASSLEGRTYTEAFF
clone_size: NA; v_call: TRBV28; d_call: NA; j_call: TRBJ1-1; cdr3_length: 13; cdr3_nt: TGTGCCAGCAGTCCCCTTTTGTACACTGAAGCTTTCTTT; cdr3_aa: CASSPLLYTEAFF
clone_size: NA; v_call: TRBV6-6; d_call: TRBD2; j_call: TRBJ2-1; cdr3_length: 14; cdr3_nt: TGTGCCAGCATCCTAGCGGGGGCCTACAATGAGCAGTTCTTC; cdr3_aa: CASILAGAYNEQFF
clone_size: NA; v_call: TRBV5-1; d_call: TRBD2; j_call: TRBJ2-1; cdr3_length: 15; cdr3_nt: TGCGCCAGCAGCTTGGGGACTAGCGGGAGGAATGAGCAGTTCTTC; cdr3_aa: CASSLGTSGRNEQFF
clone_size: NA; v_call: TRBV6-1; d_call: NA; j_call: TRBJ2-7; cdr3_length: 13; cdr3_nt: TGTGCCAGCAATGTCAGGGAGAACTACGAGCAGTACTTC; cdr3_aa: CASNVRENYEQYF
clone_size: once; v_call: TRBV7-3; d_call: NA; j_call: TRBJ2-1; cdr3_length: 15; cdr3_nt: TGTGCCAGCAGCTTAAGAGAGAGCTCCTACAATGAGCAGTTCTTC; cdr3_aa: CASSLRESSYNEQFF
clone_size: once; v_call: TRBV7-2; d_call: NA; j_call: TRBJ1-5; cdr3_length: 13; cdr3_nt: TGTGCCAGCAGCTCAGATCGAAATCAGCCCCAGCATTTT; cdr3_aa: CASSSDRNQPQHF
clone_size: NA; v_call: TRBV5-4; d_call: NA; j_call: TRBJ1-1; cdr3_length: 15; cdr3_nt: TGTGCCAGCAGCGAGTGGGGAGTATTGAACACTGAAGCTTTCTTT; cdr3_aa: CASSEWGVLNTEAFF
clone_size: NA; v_call: TRBV6-6; d_call: TRBD1; j_call: TRBJ1-1; cdr3_length: 13; cdr3_nt: TGTGCCAGCAGTCTGGACAGGCGGACTGAAGCTTTCTTT; cdr3_aa: CASSLDRRTEAFF
clone_size: NA; v_call: TRBV5-4; d_call: TRBD2; j_call: TRBJ2-3; cdr3_length: 16; cdr3_nt: TGTGCCAGCAGCTCTCAGCGGGGGGGCGGCACAGATACGCAGTATTTT; cdr3_aa: CASSSQRGGGTDTQYF
clone_size: NA; v_call: TRBV4-3; d_call: TRBD2; j_call: TRBJ2-5; cdr3_length: 17; cdr3_nt: TGCGCCAGCAGCCAAGATCTGACTAGCGGAGGACAAGAGACCCAGTACTTC; cdr3_aa: CASSQDLTSGGQETQYF
clone_size: NA; v_call: TRBV29-1; d_call: NA; j_call: TRBJ1-2; cdr3_length: 14; cdr3_nt: TGCGGCGTTGCTGTTGGCAGCGCTAACTATGGCTACACCTTC; cdr3_aa: CGVAVGSANYGYTF
clone_size: NA; v_call: TRBV6-5; d_call: TRBD2; j_call: TRBJ2-5; cdr3_length: 15; cdr3_nt: TGTGCCAGCAGTTACACACTAGCGGGGCAAGAGACCCAGTACTTC; cdr3_aa: CASSYTLAGQETQYF
clone_size: NA; v_call: TRBV28; d_call: NA; j_call: TRBJ1-4; cdr3_length: 15; cdr3_nt: TGTGCCAGCGCGGGTATGTGGACAGAGAATGAAAAACTGTTTTTT; cdr3_aa: CASAGMWTENEKLFF
clone_size: NA; v_call: TRBV5-4; d_call: NA; j_call: TRBJ1-4; cdr3_length: 17; cdr3_nt: TGTGCCAGCAGCTCCCGGGACAATTATGCAACTAATGAAAAACTGTTTTTT; cdr3_aa: CASSSRDNYATNEKLFF
clone_size: NA; v_call: TRBV6-4; d_call: NA; j_call: TRBJ2-3; cdr3_length: 13; cdr3_nt: TGTGCCAGCAGTGACCTTACCACAGATACGCAGTATTTT; cdr3_aa: CASSDLTTDTQYF
clone_size: NA; v_call: TRBV9; d_call: NA; j_call: TRBJ2-3; cdr3_length: 15; cdr3_nt: TGTGCCAGCAGTGGTCCGGGACCTGGGACAGATACGCAGTATTTT; cdr3_aa: CASSGPGPGTDTQYF
clone_size: NA; v_call: TRBV6-1; d_call: NA; j_call: TRBJ1-5; cdr3_length: 15; cdr3_nt: TGTGCCAGCAAGGACAGCTACTATAGCAATCAGCCCCAGCATTTT; cdr3_aa: CASKDSYYSNQPQHF
clone_size: NA; v_call: TRBV18; d_call: TRBD1; j_call: TRBJ1-6; cdr3_length: 15; cdr3_nt: TGTGCCAGCTCACCACCCGGACAGGGCCCCGGACCCCTCCACTTT; cdr3_aa: CASSPPGQGPGPLHF
clone_size: NA; v_call: TRBV6-1; d_call: NA; j_call: TRBJ2-1; cdr3_length: 12; cdr3_nt: TGTGCCAGCAGTGAACTAGTACGTGAGCAGTTCTTC; cdr3_aa: CASSELVREQFF
clone_size: NA; v_call: TRBV6-6; d_call: TRBD2; j_call: TRBJ2-2; cdr3_length: 14; cdr3_nt: TGTGCCAGCAGTCCCGGGACTAGCGGCGGGGAGCTGTTTTTT; cdr3_aa: CASSPGTSGGELFF
clone_size: NA; v_call: TRBV25-1; d_call: TRBD2; j_call: TRBJ2-3; cdr3_length: 16; cdr3_nt: TGTGCCAGCAGTGACTGGACTAGCGGGAGCACAGATACGCAGTATTTT; cdr3_aa: CASSDWTSGSTDTQYF
clone_size: NA; v_call: TRBV13; d_call: NA; j_call: TRBJ2-2; cdr3_length: 16; cdr3_nt: TGTGCCAGCAGCTTTAGGGAAGGGGGTTTCGCCGGGGAGCTGTTTTTT; cdr3_aa: CASSFREGGFAGELFF
clone_size: few; v_call: TRBV30; d_call: NA; j_call: TRBJ1-1; cdr3_length: 12; cdr3_nt: TGTGCCTGGAGAACGGATAGGACTGAAGCTTTCTTT; cdr3_aa: CAWRTDRTEAFF
clone_size: once; v_call: TRBV4-3; d_call: NA; j_call: TRBJ1-1; cdr3_length: 15; cdr3_nt: TGCGCCAGCAGCCAGACTCTGGGGGGGGTGGCTGAAGCTTTCTTT; cdr3_aa: CASSQTLGGVAEAFF
clone_size: NA; v_call: TRBV10-3; d_call: TRBD1; j_call: TRBJ2-7; cdr3_length: 14; cdr3_nt: TGTGCCATCAGCAGACAGGGTAGTAGTTACGAGCAGTACTTC; cdr3_aa: CAISRQGSSYEQYF
clone_size: NA; v_call: TRBV5-1; d_call: NA; j_call: TRBJ2-7; cdr3_length: 15; cdr3_nt: TGCGCCAGCAGCCCCCGCGGATCGGAGACCTACGAGCAGTACTTC; cdr3_aa: CASSPRGSETYEQYF
clone_size: NA; v_call: TRBV19; d_call: NA; j_call: TRBJ2-7; cdr3_length: 13; cdr3_nt: TGTGCCAGTAGTCCAGAGGCTACCTACGAGCAGTACTTC; cdr3_aa: CASSPEATYEQYF
clone_size: NA; v_call: TRBV5-8; d_call: TRBD1; j_call: TRBJ2-6; cdr3_length: 17; cdr3_nt: TGTGCCAGCAGCTTGACAGGGGCCTTCTCTGGGGCCAACGTCCTGACTTTC; cdr3_aa: CASSLTGAFSGANVLTF